One and the same sample provided the 7 T cell receptor beta chains below, sequenced in a study of OX40 agonist ivuxolimab in advanced cancers. Libraries were prepared by immunoSEQ multiplex PCR; TCRdb keeps only in-frame clonotypes and omits some of them. The repertoire holds approximately 74,000 clones, with roughly 90% as singletons. Material: CD4+ or CD8+ T cells sorted from blood, obtained in a trial of the OX40 agonist ivuxolimab. Source of these receptors: an adult with an advanced solid tumor such as melanoma, head and neck, liver or kidney cancer.

The V and J genes are TRBV18 and TRBJ1-5, with TRBD1 matching over 9 bases. The trim removed 3 bases at V and 3 bases at J, leaving 6 bases unmatched. The CDR3 is 16 residues long. Germline V gene sequence: CDR1 KGHSH, CDR2 LQKENI. The CDR3 spells CASSPGTGTYNQPQHF. CDR3 DNA: TGTGCCAGCTCACCGGGGACAGGGACCTACAATCAGCCCCAGCATTTT.

The chain recombines TRBV7-9 with TRBJ1-3, with TRBD1 matching 11 bases. J was trimmed by 0 bases and V by 3 bases; bases with no gene match: 10. The CDR3 loop spans 19 amino acids. Per germline, CDR1 SEHNR and CDR2 FQNEAQ (reference sequence). This CDR3 reads CASSLPGQGASYSGNTIYF. The CDR3 DNA reads TGTGCCAGCAGCTTGCCTGGACAGGGGGCCTCTTACTCTGGAAACACCATATATTTT.

The chain employs TRBV5-1 and TRBJ2-2; D uncertain. The CDR3 is 16 residues long. CDR1 is SGHRS, CDR2 YFSETQ, per germline. V dropped 1 base and J dropped 7 bases, with 17 bases sitting between them. In DNA form, the CDR3 reads TGCGCCAGCAGCTTGTACAAGCCTGTGCAACTCGGGGAGCTGTTTTTT. Protein: CASSLYKPVQLGELFF.

V and J are TRBV19 and TRBJ1-3, with D uncertain. This CDR3 has 14 amino acids. CDR1 and CDR2 (germline): LNHDA, SQIVND (reference sequence). Trimming removed 7 bases from V and 5 bases from J, with 15 bases in between. The CDR3 reads CASKPTGLRNTIYF. CDR3 nucleotide sequence: TGTGCCAGTAAGCCCACGGGTCTAAGAAACACCATATATTTT.

The CDR3 spells CASGLGPHNQPQHF. Here the CDR3 DNA reads TGTGCTAGTGGTCTCGGGCCTCACAATCAGCCCCAGCATTTT. This sequence joins TRBV12-5 and TRBJ1-5, with D unresolved. Germline V lookup: CDR1 LGHNT, CDR2 FRNRAP. Trimming cost V 5 bases and J 3 bases, with 11 bases left between them. This CDR3 is 14 amino acids long.

V and J are TRBV18 and TRBJ1-3; 9 nucleotides line up with TRBD1. The length of the CDR3 is 17 residues. The ends lost 3 bases at V and 4 bases at J; junction bases unmatched: 10. The V gene's germline CDR1 is KGHSH and CDR2 LQKENI. CDR3 sequence reads: CASSPTGTGLTGNTIYF. Here the CDR3 DNA reads TGTGCCAGCTCACCCACCGGGACAGGGCTGACCGGAAACACCATATATTTT.

CDR3 in amino acids: CSAPLYNEQFF. The DNA of the CDR3 is TGCAGTGCTCCCCTCTACAATGAGCAGTTCTTC. The chain joins TRBV20-1 to TRBJ2-1; D is ambiguous. The V gene lost 5 bases and the J gene lost 3 bases, with 5 bases spanning the gap. Germline CDR1 DFQATT, CDR2 SNEGSKA (reference sequence). The CDR3 consists of 11 residues.